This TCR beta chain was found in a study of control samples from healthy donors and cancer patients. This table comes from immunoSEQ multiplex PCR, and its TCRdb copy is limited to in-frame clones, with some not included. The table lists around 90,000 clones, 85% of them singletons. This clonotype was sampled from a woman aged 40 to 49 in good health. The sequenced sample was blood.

CDR3 bases: TGTGCCAGCAACCCACCGAAGTCCGGGGAGCTGTTTTTT. Translated: CASNPPKSGELFF. The rearrangement uses TRBV7-2 and TRBJ2-2; no clear D. This CDR3 region has 13 residues. In germline, CDR1 is SGHTA, CDR2 FQGNSA. V was pared by 7 bases and J by 6 bases, with 12 bases between.